This T cell receptor (beta chain) was sequenced for a study of blood T cell repertoires in COVID-19. Patients from Seattle were sampled longitudinally, starting during active infection. The V gene lost 4 bases and the J gene lost 0 bases, with 12 bases spanning the gap. The V gene's germline CDR1 is KGHDR and CDR2 SFDVKD. This CDR3 contains 15 residues. The table came from immunoSEQ multiplex PCR; TCRdb's copy has only in-frame clones and leaves some out. The sample gives over 250,000 clones, just under 90% of which show up once; roughly 6.3% is in the top ten. This clone was recorded at least ten times.

The material sequenced was peripheral blood. The source of this sequence is a woman in her 50s with COVID-19, enrolled during active disease. The J gene is TRBJ2-7, the V gene TRBV24-1; D is unclear. For the CDR3, the DNA is TGTGCCACCAGTGAGGCAGGCGAACTCTCCTACGAGCAGTACTTC. This gives the protein CATSEAGELSYEQYF.